This TCR beta chain was profiled in a study of T cell clonotyping in hematopoietic cell transplantation. For the study at large: Recipients' pretransplant samples followed cytoreduction.

The sample's time point: recipient sample about 28 days before transplant, after cytoreduction. This clone showed up just once. The CDR3 sequence is 13 residues long. Germline V gives CDR1 SGHAT, CDR2 FQNNGV. The V end was cut by 3 bases, the J end by 5 bases, with 8 bases between. Here immunoSEQ multiplex PCR was the method, and the copy in TCRdb shows in-frame clones only, minus some. The sample consists of about 29,000 clones, about 83% of them appearing once. The gene calls are TRBV11-2 and TRBJ1-5; D gene unclear. The sequence derives from a woman aged 30 to 39 with chronic myeloid leukemia. Some clones in this sample may be carry-over from other donors' samples. Sample: peripheral blood mononuclear cells, taken before stem cell transplant. Here the CDR3 reads CASSFVVDQPQHF. CDR3 nucleotide sequence: TGTGCCAGCAGCTTTGTGGTTGATCAGCCCCAGCATTTT.